Listed below are T cell receptor beta chains from one sample, sequenced in a study of radiotherapy plus CTLA-4 blockade in lung cancer. Clones were sequenced by immunoSEQ multiplex PCR, and TCRdb holds only the in-frame ones, with some missing. The top ten hold 24% of the sample, which has tens of thousands of clones, roughly 71% seen once. Sequenced here: peripheral blood, sampled from a patient treated with radiotherapy plus ipilimumab. Source of these receptors: a human donor with non-small cell lung cancer that progressed on radiotherapy plus ipilimumab. Each CDR3 is given with its conserved first and last residue. A D gene is named only where the DNA matches it firmly. Size values are once, few and many counts, or a class for expanded clones, and some rows have none.

DNA	CDR3	size	length	V	J	D
TGCGCCAGCAGCCAAGATGCCCTAGGCAGACCCTACGAGCAGTACTTC	CASSQDALGRPYEQYF	.	16	TRBV4-1	TRBJ2-7	.
TGTGCCAGCAGCTTAGCGCACGGGAACAAGAGGTCGCATGAGCAGTTCTTC	CASSLAHGNKRSHEQFF	.	17	TRBV7-9	TRBJ2-1	.
TGTGCCAGCAGCTTAGATGGAGCGGGAGGCTACGAGCAGTACTTC	CASSLDGAGGYEQYF	.	15	TRBV7-9	TRBJ2-7	TRBD2
TGTGCCAGCGGTGGGGGCGGGGGCACCGGGGAGCTGTTTTTT	CASGGGGGTGELFF	.	14	TRBV6-6	TRBJ2-2	.
TGTGCCAGCAGCGACCCCGGGACTAGCGGATCCAATGAGCAGTTCTTC	CASSDPGTSGSNEQFF	.	16	TRBV9	TRBJ2-1	TRBD2
TGCAGCGTTGAAGAAATGGGGGTTACAGATACGCAGTATTTT	CSVEEMGVTDTQYF	.	14	TRBV29-1	TRBJ2-3	.
TGTGCCAGCAGCTTAGGGCACCTCTACGAGCAGTACTTC	CASSLGHLYEQYF	.	13	TRBV11-2	TRBJ2-7	.
TGTGCCAGCAGCCTACAGGGCTCGAACACTAAAGCTTTCTTT	CASSLQGSNTKAFF	.	14	TRBV7-3	TRBJ1-1	.
TGCGCCAGCAGCCAAAGGCTATCGGACAGCTCCTACAATGAGCAGTTCTTC	CASSQRLSDSSYNEQFF	.	17	TRBV4-1	TRBJ2-1	.
TGTGCCAGCAGTTTAGAAACAGGGACCTTGAATGAAAAACTGTTTTTT	CASSLETGTLNEKLFF	.	16	TRBV2	TRBJ1-4	.
TGTGCCAGTAGTGCGGTCCTGTTCTATGGCTACACCTTC	CASSAVLFYGYTF	.	13	TRBV19	TRBJ1-2	.
TGTGCCAGCAGTCGGGATGGGAACATGGGGTCCTACGAGCAGTACTTC	CASSRDGNMGSYEQYF	.	16	TRBV27	TRBJ2-7	.
TGCGCCAGAGGACTAGCGGGGGGGCGTCTCACAGATACGCAGTATTTT	CARGLAGGRLTDTQYF	.	16	TRBV10-1	TRBJ2-3	TRBD2
TGTGCCAGCAGCCAAGACAGGGGCTACGAGCAGTACTTC	CASSQDRGYEQYF	few	13	TRBV14	TRBJ2-7	.
TGTGCCAGCAGCCGGGACAGGACCTCCTATGGCTACACCTTC	CASSRDRTSYGYTF	.	14	TRBV28	TRBJ1-2	TRBD1
TGTGCTAGCAGCTTAAGAACAGGGAGCCAAGAGACCCAGTACTTC	CASSLRTGSQETQYF	.	15	TRBV7-7	TRBJ2-5	.
TGTGCCAGCAGTGAGCCCGCCGGCCGGGGGCTTCAGCCCCAGCATTTT	CASSEPAGRGLQPQHF	.	16	TRBV6-1	TRBJ1-5	.
TGTGCCAGCAGCAATAAACCCGCCGGCCTTCTAGGCAGGAACGAGCAGTACTTC	CASSNKPAGLLGRNEQYF	.	18	TRBV21-1	TRBJ2-7	.
TGTGCCTGGAGTAATGTCAAGTCACCCCTCCACTTT	CAWSNVKSPLHF	.	12	TRBV30	TRBJ1-6	.
TGTGCCAGCTCACCCTCAGGCAATGAGCAGTTCTTC	CASSPSGNEQFF	few	12	TRBV18	TRBJ2-1	.
TGCGCCAGCAGCCAAACTAGCGGGAATTACAATGAGCAGTTCTTC	CASSQTSGNYNEQFF	.	15	TRBV4-1	TRBJ2-1	TRBD2
TGCGCCAGCAGCTTGGCCACCCGGGATGGCTACACCTTC	CASSLATRDGYTF	.	13	TRBV5-1	TRBJ1-2	.
TGTGCCAGCTCACCACCGGCCGGGGGTTGGAAAGAGACCCAGTACTTC	CASSPPAGGWKETQYF	.	16	TRBV18	TRBJ2-5	.
TGCGCCAGCAGCCAGCTACAGGGAACGAGCTCTGGGGCCAACGTCCTGACTTTC	CASSQLQGTSSGANVLTF	once	18	TRBV4-1	TRBJ2-6	.
TGTGCCAGCAGTTTGACCTTTCAGGGGGGGGGACCGCTCTTC	CASSLTFQGGGPLF	.	14	TRBV28	TRBJ2-1	.
TGCGCCAGCAATACCGAGGGGGGAACCGGGGAGCTGTTTTTT	CASNTEGGTGELFF	once	14	TRBV5-1	TRBJ2-2	.
TGCGCCAGCAGCCAAAGATCCTTTGCCGTCAACTATGGCTACACCTTC	CASSQRSFAVNYGYTF	.	16	TRBV4-1	TRBJ1-2	.
TGTGCCAGTAGAATCACGTCTCAGGGTCCCCAGCATTTT	CASRITSQGPQHF	.	13	TRBV19	TRBJ1-5	.
TGCGCCAGCAGAGAGGGGCGAAGTGAAAAACTGTTTTTT	CASREGRSEKLFF	.	13	TRBV4-1	TRBJ1-4	.
TGTGCCAGCAGCCCCCGAGAGACCCAGTACTTC	CASSPRETQYF	few	11	TRBV7-2	TRBJ2-5	.
TGCGCCAGCAGCTTGGGGGCAACAGGGAATGAGCAGTTCTTC	CASSLGATGNEQFF	.	14	TRBV5-1	TRBJ2-1	.
TGTGCCAGCAGCGTACAGGGTTCGCCCTATCAGCCCCAGCATTTT	CASSVQGSPYQPQHF	.	15	TRBV9	TRBJ1-5	.
TGTGCCAGCAGATTGACAGTGAACACTGAAGCTTTCTTT	CASRLTVNTEAFF	.	13	TRBV6-1	TRBJ1-1	.
TGTGCCAGCAGCCCGGCAGGGGGGACTGGGGGGGAGACCCAGTACTTC	CASSPAGGTGGETQYF	few	16	TRBV5-5	TRBJ2-5	.
TGTGCCACCGCCCGGGGGATCAACAATGAGCAGTTCTTC	CATARGINNEQFF	.	13	TRBV15	TRBJ2-1	.
TGTGCCAGCAGTTTGTCCACAGCTAGCACAGATACGCAGTATTTT	CASSLSTASTDTQYF	.	15	TRBV28	TRBJ2-3	.
TGTGCCAGCAGTGAAGATCTAGCGGGGTGGGAGACCCAGTACTTC	CASSEDLAGWETQYF	few	15	TRBV6-1	TRBJ2-5	TRBD2
TGTGCCAGCAGCCCTTCTCCCGGGACAGGGGGCGGGTACAATGAGCAGTTCTTC	CASSPSPGTGGGYNEQFF	.	18	TRBV7-9	TRBJ2-1	TRBD1
TGTGCCAGCAGCCCCGGGACTAGCGACCAAGAGACCCAGTACTTC	CASSPGTSDQETQYF	.	15	TRBV28	TRBJ2-5	TRBD2
TGCGCCTCCCGGCAGGACGGTAACTACGAGCAGTACTTC	CASRQDGNYEQYF	.	13	TRBV10-1	TRBJ2-7	.
TGCGCCAGCAGCCAAGCCGTCGGCCGATCGCAGTACTTC	CASSQAVGRSQYF	once	13	TRBV4-1	TRBJ2-7	.
TGCAGCGTTGTAGGTGGGGTCGATCAGCCCCAGCATTTT	CSVVGGVDQPQHF	once	13	TRBV29-1	TRBJ1-5	.
TGTGCCAGCCTCCTGGGACTAGCGGGGACCTACAATGAGCAGTTCTTC	CASLLGLAGTYNEQFF	.	16	TRBV6-4	TRBJ2-1	TRBD2
TGTGCCAGCAGTTTGGAACCGAACACCGGGGAGCTGTTTTTT	CASSLEPNTGELFF	.	14	TRBV27	TRBJ2-2	.
TGTGCCAGCAGTTACCCGGGACAGGGCGGCGAGCAGTACTTC	CASSYPGQGGEQYF	.	14	TRBV6-5	TRBJ2-7	TRBD1
TGTGCCAGCAGCCCCCGGGACAATCAGCCCCAGCATTTT	CASSPRDNQPQHF	.	13	TRBV6-1	TRBJ1-5	.
TGTGCCAGTAGCCGCCCAGGGACCTCTAACTATGGCTACACCTTC	CASSRPGTSNYGYTF	.	15	TRBV19	TRBJ1-2	.
TGTGCCATCTCGGGACTAGCGGGAGATACGCAGTATTTT	CAISGLAGDTQYF	once	13	TRBV10-3	TRBJ2-3	TRBD2
TGTGCCAGCAGTTCGCACAGGGGCCGCCGCACAGATACGCAGTATTTT	CASSSHRGRRTDTQYF	.	16	TRBV6-5	TRBJ2-3	TRBD1
TGTGCCAGCAGCTTGGGCAGACCCTATGGCTACACCTTC	CASSLGRPYGYTF	few	13	TRBV5-8	TRBJ1-2	.
TGTGCCAGCAGCCCACTAGCGGGGAGGGGTGAGCAGTTCTTC	CASSPLAGRGEQFF	.	14	TRBV11-2	TRBJ2-1	TRBD2
TGTGCCAGCAGCGTGGGGGCGGGGACAGGGTGGGAACTCGATTCACCCCTCCACTTT	CASSVGAGTGWELDSPLHF	once	19	TRBV9	TRBJ1-6	TRBD1